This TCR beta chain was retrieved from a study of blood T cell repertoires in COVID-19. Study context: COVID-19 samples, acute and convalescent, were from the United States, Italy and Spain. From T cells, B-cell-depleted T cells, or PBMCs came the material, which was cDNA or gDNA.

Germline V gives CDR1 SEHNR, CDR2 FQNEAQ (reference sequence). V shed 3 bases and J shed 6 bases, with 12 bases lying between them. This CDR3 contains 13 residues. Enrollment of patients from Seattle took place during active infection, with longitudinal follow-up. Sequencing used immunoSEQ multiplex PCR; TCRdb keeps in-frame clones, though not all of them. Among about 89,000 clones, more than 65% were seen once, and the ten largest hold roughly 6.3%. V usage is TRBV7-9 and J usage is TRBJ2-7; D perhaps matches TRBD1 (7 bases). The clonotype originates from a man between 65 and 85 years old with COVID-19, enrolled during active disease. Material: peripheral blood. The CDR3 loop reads CASSFGQEGEQYF. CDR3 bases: TGTGCCAGCAGCTTCGGACAGGAGGGCGAGCAGTACTTC. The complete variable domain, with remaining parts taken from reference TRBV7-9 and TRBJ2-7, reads DTGVSQNPRHKITKRGQNVTFRCDPISEHNRLYWYRQTLGQGPEFLTYFQNEAQLEKSRLLSDRFSAERPKGSFSTLEIQRTEQGDSAMYLCASSFGQEGEQYFGPGTRLTVT.